These T cell receptor beta chains were read from a single sample in a study of vaccination and CD4 T cells after COVID-19. These TCRs' antigens remain unknown. In TCRdb, the PCR reads were re-called with MiXCR into one record per CDR3 protein. The table shows around 13,000 distinct CDR3 sequences, with 25% to 30% occurring only once. Sequenced: CD4+ T cells from blood, cultured in vitro. These receptors were collected from a human donor who had recovered from COVID-19. CDR3s include the opening cysteine and the closing phenylalanine or tryptophan. Fields, in order: J gene, V gene, CDR3 protein.

TRBJ1-1 TRBV7-6 CASSLEARGGTEAFF
TRBJ2-7 TRBV7-2 CASTRQREPTYEQYF
TRBJ1-3 TRBV19 CASSIDSPWGSTIYF
TRBJ1-1 TRBV7-9 CASSRPMTGSGTEAFF
TRBJ2-5 TRBV20-1 CSAPLTVAETQYF
TRBJ1-1 TRBV5-6 CASSLEGTTEAFF
TRBJ1-2 TRBV6-1 CASARQGAGYGYTF
TRBJ1-2 TRBV30 CAWSEAALGGYTF
TRBJ1-1 TRBV12-3/TRBV12-4 CASSLRTGANTEAFF
TRBJ2-3 TRBV30 CAWSVGHSTDTQYF
TRBJ1-4 TRBV7-2 CVSSLSRVPPLFF
TRBJ2-7 TRBV20-1 CSARASTSGGERQYF
TRBJ2-3 TRBV18 CASSPSITDTQYF
TRBJ2-7 TRBV7-2 CASSFYICSALGQGGVVYEQYF
TRBJ2-3 TRBV5-1 CASSPRRGGGADTQYF
TRBJ1-6 TRBV6-1 CASSEEGRGRSYNSPLHF
TRBJ1-1 TRBV30 CAWSVRTEALF
TRBJ1-1 TRBV12-3/TRBV12-4 CASSPSRGRSTEAFF
TRBJ2-5 TRBV4-3 CASSQNMEGTQYF
TRBJ2-7 TRBV5-1 CASSLGGGSYEQYF
TRBJ1-5 TRBV6-2/TRBV6-3 CAGSLKGDNQPQHF
TRBJ2-7 TRBV19 CASTPGQGTGEQYF
TRBJ2-3 TRBV20-1 CSVAGGYTDTQYF
TRBJ2-3 TRBV7-6 CASSSGQAPPDTQYF
TRBJ1-5 TRBV20-1 CSASPGNQPQHF
TRBJ2-7 TRBV12-3/TRBV12-4 CASSPGQVSYEQYF
TRBJ2-7 TRBV2 CASSGGYEQYF
TRBJ2-5 TRBV5-1 CASSLETSGVFQETQYF
TRBJ2-7 TRBV11-1 CASSLTVGLDDEQYF
TRBJ2-2 TRBV7-9 CASSRRQAGELFF
TRBJ2-5 TRBV6-1 CASSGGILAGAQETQYF
TRBJ2-7 TRBV4-3 CASSQNQGPYEQYF
TRBJ2-5 TRBV4-3 CASSQEPSGGARETQYF
TRBJ1-1 TRBV7-9 CASSWGHSRTEAFF
TRBJ1-5 TRBV6-1 CASTPGRDSSNQPQHF
TRBJ2-7 TRBV5-1 CASSLGLAGGSSYEQYF
TRBJ2-1 TRBV6-2/TRBV6-3 CASRSNDRGVVNEQFF
TRBJ2-2 TRBV7-9 CASSKGPGPQNTGELFF
TRBJ1-1 TRBV6-1 CASSQQTGGKREAFF
TRBJ1-1 TRBV30 CASSDGVITEAFF
TRBJ1-1 TRBV25-1 CASSRSKTANTEAFF
TRBJ1-2 TRBV7-9 CASSWADGTTDGYTF
TRBJ1-1 TRBV30 CAWTELLDTEAFF
TRBJ2-1 TRBV20-1 CSANTPSSYNEQFF
TRBJ2-3 TRBV7-2 CASSPGTPGLPYF
TRBJ2-2 TRBV20-1 CSAGRGGDTGELFF
TRBJ1-5 TRBV19 CASSIRQGPNQPQHF
TRBJ1-2 TRBV5-4 CASTRGGGDYGYTF
TRBJ1-5 TRBV20-1 CSARKIQGAGVYQPQHF
TRBJ1-2 TRBV19 CASSFKIGGTYFGYTF
TRBJ1-5 TRBV2 CASRGLTGYNQPQHF
TRBJ2-4 TRBV6-4 CASTGQGWPKNIQYF